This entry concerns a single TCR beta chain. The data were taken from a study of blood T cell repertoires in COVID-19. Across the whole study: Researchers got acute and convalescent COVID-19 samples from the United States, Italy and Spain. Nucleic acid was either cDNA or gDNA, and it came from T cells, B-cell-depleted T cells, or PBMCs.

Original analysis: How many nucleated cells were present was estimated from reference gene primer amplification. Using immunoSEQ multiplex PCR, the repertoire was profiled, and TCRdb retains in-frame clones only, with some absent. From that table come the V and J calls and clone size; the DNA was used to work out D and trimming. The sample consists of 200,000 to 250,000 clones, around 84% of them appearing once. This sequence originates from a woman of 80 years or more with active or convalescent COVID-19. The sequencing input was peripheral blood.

In DNA form, the CDR3 reads TGTGCCAGCAGTCAAAAAAGACAGGGGTTGGCTTTCTTT. It translates to CASSQKRQGLAFF. This chain connects TRBV6-2 or TRBV6-3 to TRBJ1-1; 8 bases line up with TRBD1. V trimming: 5 bases; J trimming: 11 bases; junction bases outside the gene matches: 10. Per the germline V gene, CDR1 is MNHEY and CDR2 is SVGEGT. The CDR3 is 13 amino acids.